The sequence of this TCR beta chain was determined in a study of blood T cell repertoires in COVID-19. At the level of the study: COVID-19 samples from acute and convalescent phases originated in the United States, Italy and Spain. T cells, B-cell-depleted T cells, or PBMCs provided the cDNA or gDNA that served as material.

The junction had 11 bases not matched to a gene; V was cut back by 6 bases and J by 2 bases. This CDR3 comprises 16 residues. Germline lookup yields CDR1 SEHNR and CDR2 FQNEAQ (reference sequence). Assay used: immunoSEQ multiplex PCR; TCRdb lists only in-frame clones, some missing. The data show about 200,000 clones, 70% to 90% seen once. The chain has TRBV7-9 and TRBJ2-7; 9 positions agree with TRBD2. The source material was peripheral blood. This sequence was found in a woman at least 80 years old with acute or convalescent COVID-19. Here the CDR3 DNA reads TGTGCCAGCAGTTTGACCCCGACTAGCGGCCCCTACGAGCAGTACTTC. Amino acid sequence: CASSLTPTSGPYEQYF.